This record concerns one T cell receptor beta chain sequence. Method: immunoSEQ multiplex PCR; TCRdb's copy keeps in-frame clones and lacks some. The sample records 90,000 to 150,000 clones, roughly 95% being singletons. The sample comes from a study of siplizumab effects on memory and regulatory T cells. The germline gives CDR1 SGHAT, CDR2 FQNNGV. V shed 3 bases and J shed 4 bases, with 12 bases lying between them. This CDR3 is built from 14 residues. The sequence was obtained from a human donor in good health. The chain links TRBV11-2 to TRBJ1-1; a possible D gene is TRBD1 (5 bases). The sequenced sample was non-Treg CD4+ T cells sorted from blood. The CDR3 DNA reads as TGTGCCAGCAGCTTTACCCGGGGGACCACTGAAGCTTTCTTT. The encoded protein is CASSFTRGTTEAFF.